The present entry profiles one T cell receptor (beta chain) with its context. This clonotype is described as medium-sized (0.01 to 0.1%). Its recognized antigen is unknown. One base away there is no much larger clone; base qualities are not given. Unsorted PBMC libraries were generated from 2 million PBMCs stored in RNAlater at -80 °C until RNA extraction. Peripheral blood was subjected to Ficoll-Hypaque density gradient centrifugation to isolate PBMCs, which were then cryopreserved in liquid nitrogen. CDR1 and CDR2 are read off the germline V gene (reference sequence) as LGHDT and YNNKEL. A distance of 13 bases separates the germline ends of V and J, which lose 4 bases and 0 bases respectively. Its CDR3 holds 16 amino acids, cysteine through phenylalanine. Only CDR3 DNA remains: 48 bases, in frame from the first base. cDNA was synthesized by template-switch 5'RACE using a primer with a 10-nucleotide random unique molecular identifier that tagged each TCR transcript. Every sequencing run yielded over 160 million TCR-beta sequences covering 15-18 subjects. The RNeasy kit was used for extraction of total RNA. Using the KAPA Real-time Library Amplification kit, TCR-beta VDJ regions were amplified with primers for the TCR constant region and the 5'RACE anchor. A first PCR added sample indexes and Illumina adaptors, and a second PCR then raised library yield. After purification with Ampure beads, the TCR product of roughly 650 bp was size-selected on a 2% E-gel SizeSelection system. Before pooling, library quality was checked on a Bioanalyzer, concentration was measured with Qubit, and libraries were quantified with the Kapa Library Quantification kit. An Illumina HiSeq 2500 was used to sequence the libraries paired-end at 2 x 150 bp. To increase sequence diversity, roughly 24-31% phiX was spiked into each library pool. The authors processed their data as follows. The quality-filtered reads were processed with the UMI-based MiGEC pipeline, whose error correction step removed more than 90% of the raw TCR sequences. VDJ genes were aligned to IMGT germline references, and clonotypes were defined by unique CDR3 amino acid sequence plus V-J genes. VDJtools evaluated clonal expansion, Shannon diversity and CDR3 relatedness (CalcPairwiseDistances, ClusterSamples); CLCbio workbench built phylogenetic trees. Expanded clones were defined as having at least 8 unique UMIs, based on coefficient-of-variation modelling across technical triplicates. TCRdb reran the public reads through fastp at Q25 and MiXCR, keeping productive beta chains. Records with the same CDR3 protein are collapsed into one entry carrying the most frequent genes and DNA. The V and J calls shown here were made by TCRdb, not taken from the authors' results. The sample table contains roughly 23,000 distinct CDR3 sequences; only one count was recorded for under 11% of them. Jointly, the top ten make up 20% to 25% of the sample.

The data are from a study of neurological immune-mediated disorders (dated by TCRdb to about 2019). Study-wide context: Peripheral blood TCR-beta repertoires from patients with HTLV-I-associated myelopathy (HAM/TSP), patients with multiple sclerosis, and healthy controls were compared in the study using UMI-based sequencing. Longitudinal samples, technical triplicates and paired sorted CD4+ and CD8+ T-cell subsets, alongside PBMC samples, were included among the roughly 96 TCR-beta libraries. The cohort included approximately 70 subjects: some 14 with HAM/TSP, about 35 with multiple sclerosis, and 20 or so healthy controls. Results and caveats for the whole study, not just this receptor: TCR clonal expansion was greatest in HAM/TSP patients and smallest in MS patients, who ranked below even healthy controls. No identical CDR3 amino acid sequences were found to be shared among expanded clones across subjects, suggesting that TCR-beta repertoires were private in all groups.

The receptor was isolated from a woman in her sixties or seventies with HTLV-1-associated myelopathy (HAM/TSP). Material: PBMCs. The chain is encoded by TRBV3-1 joined to TRBJ1-3, and possibly TRBD1, on 5 matching bases. This receptor has the CDR3 CASSRFPGSSGNTIYF. The DNA sequence follows: TGTGCCAGCAGCCGATTTCCAGGGAGCTCTGGAAACACCATATATTTT.